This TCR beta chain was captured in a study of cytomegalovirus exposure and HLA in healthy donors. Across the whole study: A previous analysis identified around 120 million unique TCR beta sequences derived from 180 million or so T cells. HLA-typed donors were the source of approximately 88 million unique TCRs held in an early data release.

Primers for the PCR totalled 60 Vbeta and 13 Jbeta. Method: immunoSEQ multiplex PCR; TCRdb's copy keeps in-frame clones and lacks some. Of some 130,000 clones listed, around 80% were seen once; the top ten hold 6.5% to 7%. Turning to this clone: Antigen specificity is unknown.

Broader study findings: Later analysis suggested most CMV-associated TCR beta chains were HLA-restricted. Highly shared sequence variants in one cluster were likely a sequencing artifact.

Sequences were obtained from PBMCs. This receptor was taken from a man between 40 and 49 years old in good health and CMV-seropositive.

CDR3 sequence reads: CASSEYGRAGHEQFF. The CDR3 DNA follows: TGTGCCAGCAGTGAGTACGGGCGGGCGGGGCATGAGCAGTTCTTC. The chain recombines TRBV2 with TRBJ2-1, with a possible D match to TRBD2 (6 bases). This CDR3 is built from 15 residues. V lost 3 bases to trimming and J lost 8 bases, with 17 bases between them. CDR1 and CDR2 from the germline V gene are SNHLY and FYNNEI. The complete variable domain, with remaining parts taken from reference TRBV2 and TRBJ2-1, reads EPEVTQTPSHQVTQMGQEVILRCVPISNHLYFYWYRQILGQKVEFLVSFYNNEISEKSEIFDDQFSVERPDGSNFTLKIRSTKLEDSAMYFCASSEYGRAGHEQFFGPGTRLTVL.